This T cell receptor (beta chain) emerged from a study of blood T cell repertoires in COVID-19. In the study overall: Collection of acute and convalescent COVID-19 samples took place in the United States, Italy and Spain. T cells, B-cell-depleted T cells, or PBMCs provided the cDNA or gDNA that served as material.

Original analysis: Researchers report that nucleated cell counts were estimated from reference gene primer amplification. Using immunoSEQ multiplex PCR, the repertoire was profiled, and TCRdb retains in-frame clones only, with some absent. V, J and clone size are those of that table, while D and trimming were read from the DNA. Of 45,000 or so clones in the sample, around 85% were seen once. The V and J ends lost 0 bases and 6 bases respectively, with 8 bases between them. CDR1 and CDR2 from the germline V gene are GTSNPN and SVGIG (reference sequence). CDR3 length equals 13 residues. This TCR came from a human donor in a cohort sampled during active COVID-19. The sequenced material came from peripheral blood. The rearrangement uses TRBV30 and TRBJ2-2, with D unresolved. The CDR3 loop is CAWSVLPPGELFF. The CDR3 DNA follows: TGTGCCTGGAGTGTACTCCCCCCCGGGGAGCTGTTTTTT. The full variable domain, rest sourced from reference TRBV30 and TRBJ2-2, is SQTIHQWPATLVQPVGSPLSLECTVEGTSNPNLYWYRQAAGRGLQLLFYSVGIGQISSEVPQNLSASRPQDRQFILSSKKLLLSDSGFYLCAWSVLPPGELFFGEGSRLTVL.